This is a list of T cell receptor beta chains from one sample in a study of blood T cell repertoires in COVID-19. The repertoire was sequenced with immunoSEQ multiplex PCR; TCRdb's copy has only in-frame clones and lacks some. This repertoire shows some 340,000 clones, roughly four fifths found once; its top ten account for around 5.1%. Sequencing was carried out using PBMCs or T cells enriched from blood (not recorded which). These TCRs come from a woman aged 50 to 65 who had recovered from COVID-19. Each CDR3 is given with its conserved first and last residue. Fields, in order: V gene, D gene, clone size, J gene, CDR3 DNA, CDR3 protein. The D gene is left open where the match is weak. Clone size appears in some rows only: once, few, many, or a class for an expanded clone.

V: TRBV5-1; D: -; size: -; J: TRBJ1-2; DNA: TGCGCCAGCAGCTTGGAGGAGGATCCTTCCTATGGCTACACCTTC; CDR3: CASSLEEDPSYGYTF
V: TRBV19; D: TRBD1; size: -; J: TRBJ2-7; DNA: TGTGCCAGTAGTCCCACCGGGACAGGGGCCTACGAGCAGTACTTC; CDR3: CASSPTGTGAYEQYF
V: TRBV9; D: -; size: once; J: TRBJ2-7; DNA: TGTGCCAGCAGCGTAGGCCCAGGGCTGCACGAGCAGTACTTC; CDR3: CASSVGPGLHEQYF
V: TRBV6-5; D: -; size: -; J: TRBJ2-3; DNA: TGTGCCAGCAGTTCGTTCACAGATACGCAGTATTTT; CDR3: CASSSFTDTQYF
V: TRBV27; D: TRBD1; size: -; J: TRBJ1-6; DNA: TGTGCCAGCAGTTTCGGGACAGACAGAACCAGATATAATTCACCCCTCCACTTT; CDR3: CASSFGTDRTRYNSPLHF
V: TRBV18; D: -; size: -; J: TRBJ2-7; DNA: TGTGCCAGCTCACTGAGCTCCTACGAGCAGTACTTC; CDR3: CASSLSSYEQYF
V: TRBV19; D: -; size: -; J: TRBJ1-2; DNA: TGTGCCAGTAGTATCCGGGAAAGGCGGGGCTACACCTTC; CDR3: CASSIRERRGYTF
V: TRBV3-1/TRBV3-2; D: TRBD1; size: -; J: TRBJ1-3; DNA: TGTGCCAGCAGAAAGGCAGGGGGCACAAACACCATATATTTT; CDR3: CASRKAGGTNTIYF
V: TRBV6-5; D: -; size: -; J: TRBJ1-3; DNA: TGTGCCAGCAGTTCCAGGGAAAAGTCGGGAAACACCATATATTTT; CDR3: CASSSREKSGNTIYF
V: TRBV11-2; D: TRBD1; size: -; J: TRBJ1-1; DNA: TGTGCCAGCAGCTTAGGGTGGACAGGGAATTCGAACACTGAAGCTTTCTTT; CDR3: CASSLGWTGNSNTEAFF
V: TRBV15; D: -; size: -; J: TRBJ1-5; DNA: TGTGCCACCCATCCGGGAAATCAGCCCCAGCATTTT; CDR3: CATHPGNQPQHF
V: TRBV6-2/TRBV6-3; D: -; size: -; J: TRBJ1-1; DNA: TGTGCCAGCAGCCCCACCTTGGGAGGGAGGGGTGCTGAAGCTTTCTTT; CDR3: CASSPTLGGRGAEAFF
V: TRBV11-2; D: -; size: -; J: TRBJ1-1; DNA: TGTGCCAGCAGCTTATTTCAGGGTGCTTCTTTCTTT; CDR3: CASSLFQGASFF
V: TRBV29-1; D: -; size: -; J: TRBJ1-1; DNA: TGCGGCGGCCGGGGGTACACTGAAGCTTTCTTT; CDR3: CGGRGYTEAFF
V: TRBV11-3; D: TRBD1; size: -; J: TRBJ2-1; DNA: TGTGCCAGCAGCTCTTCCGGGACAGGGGACAATGAGCAGTTCTTC; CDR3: CASSSSGTGDNEQFF
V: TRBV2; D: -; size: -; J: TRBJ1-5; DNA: TGTGCCAGCGCCCTTTTTCGACAGTCCAATCAGCCCCAGCATTTT; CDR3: CASALFRQSNQPQHF
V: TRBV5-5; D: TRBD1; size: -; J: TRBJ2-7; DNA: TGTGCCAGCAGAAGACAGGGGTCCGGGGACGAGCAGTACTTC; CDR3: CASRRQGSGDEQYF
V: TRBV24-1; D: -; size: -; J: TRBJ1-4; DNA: TGTGCCACCAGTGATTTCACACCCGTTACAGGGTCCCATAATGAAAAACTGTTTTTT; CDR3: CATSDFTPVTGSHNEKLFF
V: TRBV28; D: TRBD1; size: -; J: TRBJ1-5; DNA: TGTGCCAGCAGTCTGGGGACAGGGGCCCAGGGGCCCCAGCATTTT; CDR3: CASSLGTGAQGPQHF
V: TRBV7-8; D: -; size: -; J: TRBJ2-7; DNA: TGTGCCAGCAGCTTAGCGGGCAGGGCTTACGAGCAGTACTTC; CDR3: CASSLAGRAYEQYF
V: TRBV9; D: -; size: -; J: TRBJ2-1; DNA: TGTGCCAGCAGCGTAGAAGCGGTCCGCTCCTACAATGAGCAGTTCTTC; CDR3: CASSVEAVRSYNEQFF
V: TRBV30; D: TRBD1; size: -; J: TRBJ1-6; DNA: TGTGCCTGGAACCGACAGGGTGGTTCACCCCTCCACTTT; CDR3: CAWNRQGGSPLHF
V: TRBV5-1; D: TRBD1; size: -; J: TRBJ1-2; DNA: TGCGCCAGCAGCGGACTAAATAGGGACAGGGTGGACTATGGCTACACCTTC; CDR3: CASSGLNRDRVDYGYTF
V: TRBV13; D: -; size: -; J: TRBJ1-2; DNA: TGTGCCAGCAGCCTGGGAGGGGGCTATGGCTACACCTTC; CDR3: CASSLGGGYGYTF
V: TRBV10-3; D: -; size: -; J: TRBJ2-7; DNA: TGTGCCATCAGTGCACTCGGGACTTATAACTACGAGCAGTACTTC; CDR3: CAISALGTYNYEQYF
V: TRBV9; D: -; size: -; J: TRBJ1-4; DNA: TGTGCCAGCAGCGTAGGCAGGGCAGATAATGAAAAACTGTTTTTT; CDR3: CASSVGRADNEKLFF
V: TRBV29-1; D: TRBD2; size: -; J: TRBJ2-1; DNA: TGCAGCGTTGTTTTGGCGGGAGGATGGGTCAATGAGCAGTTCTTC; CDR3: CSVVLAGGWVNEQFF
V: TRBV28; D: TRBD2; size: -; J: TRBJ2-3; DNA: TGTGCCAGCAGTTACCCTGGGACTAGCGGTGTATGGGATACGCAGTATTTT; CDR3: CASSYPGTSGVWDTQYF
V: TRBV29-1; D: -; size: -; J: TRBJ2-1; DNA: TGCAGCGTTGAAGAAGGTTTCAGGTCCGCCTACAATGAGCAGTTCTTC; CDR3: CSVEEGFRSAYNEQFF
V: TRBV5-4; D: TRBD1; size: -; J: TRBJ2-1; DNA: TGTGCCAGCAGCCTCGACAGGGCCTTCACCCAGTTCTTC; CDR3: CASSLDRAFTQFF
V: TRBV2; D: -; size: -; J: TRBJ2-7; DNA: TGTGCCAGCAGTGATCTAGGAGGGGCGTCCTACGAGCAGTACTTC; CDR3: CASSDLGGASYEQYF
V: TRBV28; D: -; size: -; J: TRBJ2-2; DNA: TGTGCCAGCAGCACGGGTGGAACCACCGGGGAGCTGTTTTTT; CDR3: CASSTGGTTGELFF
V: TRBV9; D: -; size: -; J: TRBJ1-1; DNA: TGTGCCAGCAGCCTCCATTACCACTCTACTGAAGCTTTCTTT; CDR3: CASSLHYHSTEAFF